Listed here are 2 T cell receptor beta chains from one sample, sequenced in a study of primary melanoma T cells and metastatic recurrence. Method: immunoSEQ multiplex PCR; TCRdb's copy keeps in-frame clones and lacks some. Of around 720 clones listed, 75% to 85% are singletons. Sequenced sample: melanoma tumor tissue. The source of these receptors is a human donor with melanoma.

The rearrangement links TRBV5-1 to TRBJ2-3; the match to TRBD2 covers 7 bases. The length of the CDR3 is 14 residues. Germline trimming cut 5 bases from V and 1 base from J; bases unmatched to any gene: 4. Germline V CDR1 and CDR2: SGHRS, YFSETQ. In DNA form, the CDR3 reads TGCGCCAGCAGGTTTGCGGGGGGCACAGATACGCAGTATTTT. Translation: CASRFAGGTDTQYF.

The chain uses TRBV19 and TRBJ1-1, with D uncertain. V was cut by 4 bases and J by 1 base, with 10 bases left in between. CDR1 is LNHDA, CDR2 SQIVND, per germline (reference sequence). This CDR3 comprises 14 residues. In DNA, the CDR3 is TGTGCCAGTAGTAGGAAGGGTTGGAACACTGAAGCTTTCTTT. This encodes CASSRKGWNTEAFF.